A single T cell receptor beta chain is shown here with its context. This sample includes further DNA sequences coding for the same CDR3. Germline CDR1 and CDR2: LNHDA and SQIVND (reference sequence). The CDR3 has 13 amino acids. Trimming shortened V by 4 bases and J by 2 bases, and 6 bases separated the two germline ends. Original analysis: Amplification of reference gene primers provided the estimated nucleated cell counts. Produced via immunoSEQ multiplex PCR; TCRdb's table is partial and in-frame only. V and J calls and clone size are as listed in that table; D and trimming were resolved from the DNA. This table has 70,000 to 75,000 clones, approximately 90% appearing once. This sample was included in a study of blood T cell repertoires in COVID-19. Study summary: Researchers got acute and convalescent COVID-19 samples from the United States, Italy and Spain. Sample material is recorded as cDNA or gDNA derived from T cells, B-cell-depleted T cells, or PBMCs.

The source of this sequence is a woman between 18 and 29 years old with acute or convalescent COVID-19. What was sequenced was peripheral blood. The chain links TRBV19 to TRBJ1-5; maybe TRBD1 (5 bases). CDR3 residues: CASSKTGNQPQHF. As DNA, the CDR3 is TGTGCCAGTAGTAAGACAGGCAATCAGCCCCAGCATTTT. The whole variable domain, filled in from reference TRBV19 and TRBJ1-5, reads DGGITQSPKYLFRKEGQNVTLSCEQNLNHDAMYWYRQDPGQGLRLIYYSQIVNDFQKGDIAEGYSVSREKKESFPLTVTSAQKNPTAFYLCASSKTGNQPQHFGDGTRLSIL.